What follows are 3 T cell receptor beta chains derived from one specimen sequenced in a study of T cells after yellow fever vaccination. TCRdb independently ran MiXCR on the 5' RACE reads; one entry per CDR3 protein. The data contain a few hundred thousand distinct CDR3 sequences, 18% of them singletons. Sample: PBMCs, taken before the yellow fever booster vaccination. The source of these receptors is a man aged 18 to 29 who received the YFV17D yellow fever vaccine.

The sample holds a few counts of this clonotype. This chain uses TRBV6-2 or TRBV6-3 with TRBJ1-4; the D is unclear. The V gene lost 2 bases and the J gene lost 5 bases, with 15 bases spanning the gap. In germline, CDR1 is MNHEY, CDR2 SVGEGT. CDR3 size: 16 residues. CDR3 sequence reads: CASSYVLTVLNEKLFF. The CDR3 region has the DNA TGTGCCAGCAGTTACGTCTTAACAGTACTCAATGAAAAACTGTTTTTT.

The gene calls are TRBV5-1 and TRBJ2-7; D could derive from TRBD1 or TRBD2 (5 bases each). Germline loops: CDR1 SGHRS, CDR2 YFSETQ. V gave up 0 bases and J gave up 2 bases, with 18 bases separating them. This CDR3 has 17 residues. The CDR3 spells CASSLDGGTIPPYEQYV. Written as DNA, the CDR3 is TGCGCCAGCAGCTTGGATGGTGGGACGATCCCCCCCTACGAGCAGTACGTC.

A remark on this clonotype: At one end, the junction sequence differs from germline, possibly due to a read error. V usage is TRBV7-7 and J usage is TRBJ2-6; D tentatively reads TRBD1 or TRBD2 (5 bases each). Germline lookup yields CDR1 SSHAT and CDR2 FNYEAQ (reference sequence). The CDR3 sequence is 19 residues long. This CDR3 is CASSPDRRGTSSGANVLTF. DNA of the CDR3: TGTGCTAGCAGCCCAGACCGAAGGGGCACTAGCTCTGGGGCCAACGTCCTGACTTTC.